This T cell receptor (beta chain) was recovered during a study of T-cell memory formation after mild COVID-19. Background on the study: Across donors, TCR clusters were largely donor specific.

General observations from the study: There were some responding clones in pre-infection memory, which suggested that cross-reactive memory had joined. A second wave of clones peaked on day 37, and their SARS-CoV-2 specificity went unconfirmed.

This clonotype was counted only a few times. Its antigen is unknown. The TCR alpha and TCR beta cDNA libraries, bearing sample barcodes and UMIs, were generated by 5'RACE using constant-segment primers. TCRdb itself ran the 5' RACE reads through MiXCR, one entry per CDR3 protein. Of 350,000 to 500,000 distinct CDR3 sequences listed, 20% to 30% are singletons. Sequencing input: PBMCs or a T cell subset sorted from them (not recorded which). This TCR was sampled from an adult woman who had mild COVID-19 (a few samples of this study predate the infection). Cell type and time point are not known.

The CDR3 here is CSARGKGQRNEQFF. CDR3 nucleotides: TGCAGTGCTAGAGGGAAGGGGCAACGGAATGAGCAGTTCTTC. V is TRBV20-1 and J is TRBJ2-1, with a possible D match to TRBD1 (5 bases). Per the germline V gene, CDR1 is DFQATT and CDR2 is SNEGSKA (reference sequence). CDR3 length: 14 amino acids. V was clipped by 1 base and J by 7 bases, with 14 bases between them.